The T cell receptor beta chain under discussion was sequenced for a study of T cell repertoires in aging, cancer and after chemotherapy. Study-level information: Over several months to years, re-sampled healthy donor repertoires clearly shared clones. About 10 million TCR reads made up the full dataset.

The template was genomic DNA from peripheral blood, not RNA. There are 13 residues in the CDR3. Germline trimming cut 7 bases from V and 6 bases from J; bases unmatched to any gene: 8. Germline CDR1 is MNHNS and CDR2 is SASEGT. TRB rearrangements spanning V, D and J were amplified using mixed TRB-A/B primers. Each CDR3 protein is one row after TCRdb ran MiXCR on the multiplex PCR reads. The data contain about 11,000 distinct CDR3 sequences, about 33% of them singletons. The rearrangement uses TRBV6-1 and TRBJ1-1; 7 bases line up with TRBD1. The clonotype comes from a human donor in good health. The donor label of this sample is uncertain. Sequencing was done on a sample of blood. This CDR3 reads CASMPDRRSEAFF. The DNA of the CDR3 is TGTGCCAGCATGCCGGACAGGAGATCTGAAGCTTTCTTT.